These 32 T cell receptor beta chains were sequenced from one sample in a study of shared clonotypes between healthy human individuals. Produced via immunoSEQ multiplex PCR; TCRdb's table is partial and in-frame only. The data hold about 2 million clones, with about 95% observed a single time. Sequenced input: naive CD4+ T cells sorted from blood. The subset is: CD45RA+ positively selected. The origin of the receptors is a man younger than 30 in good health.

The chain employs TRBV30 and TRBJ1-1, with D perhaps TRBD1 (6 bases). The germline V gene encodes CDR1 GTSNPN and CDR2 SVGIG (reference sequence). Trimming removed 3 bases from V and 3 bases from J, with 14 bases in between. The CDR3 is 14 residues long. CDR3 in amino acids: CAWRIGGAHTEAFF. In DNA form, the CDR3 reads TGTGCCTGGAGGATCGGGGGGGCGCACACTGAAGCTTTCTTT.

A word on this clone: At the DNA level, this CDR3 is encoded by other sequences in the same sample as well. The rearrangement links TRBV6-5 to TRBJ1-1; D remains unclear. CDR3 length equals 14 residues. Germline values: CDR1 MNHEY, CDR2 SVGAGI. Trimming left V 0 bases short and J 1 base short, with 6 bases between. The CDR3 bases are TGTGCCAGCAGTTACTCGCTGGGGAACACTGAAGCTTTCTTT. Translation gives CASSYSLGNTEAFF.

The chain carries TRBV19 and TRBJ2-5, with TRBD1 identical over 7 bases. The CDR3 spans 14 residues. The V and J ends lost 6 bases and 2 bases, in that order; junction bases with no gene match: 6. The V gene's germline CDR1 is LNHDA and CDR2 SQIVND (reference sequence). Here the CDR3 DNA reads TGTGCCAGTAGCACTCGGACAGGACAAGAGACCCAGTACTTC. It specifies CASSTRTGQETQYF.

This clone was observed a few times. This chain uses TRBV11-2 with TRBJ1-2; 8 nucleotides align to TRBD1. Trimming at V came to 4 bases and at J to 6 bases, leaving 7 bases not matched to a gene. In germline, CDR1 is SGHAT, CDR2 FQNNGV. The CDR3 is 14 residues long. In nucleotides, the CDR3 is TGTGCCAGCAGCTATACTGGACAGGGAGATGGCTACACCTTC. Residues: CASSYTGQGDGYTF.

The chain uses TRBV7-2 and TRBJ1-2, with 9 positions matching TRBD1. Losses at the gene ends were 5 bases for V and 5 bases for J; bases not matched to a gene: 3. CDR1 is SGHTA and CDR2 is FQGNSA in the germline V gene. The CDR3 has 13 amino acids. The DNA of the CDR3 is TGTGCCAGCAGCGGACAGGGGCCTTATGGCTACACCTTC. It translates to CASSGQGPYGYTF.

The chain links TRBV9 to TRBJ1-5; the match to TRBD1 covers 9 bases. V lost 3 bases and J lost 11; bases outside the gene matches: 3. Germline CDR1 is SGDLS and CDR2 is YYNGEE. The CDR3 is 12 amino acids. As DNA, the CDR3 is TGTGCCAGCAGCGCTGGGACAGGGACCCAGCATTTT. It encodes CASSAGTGTQHF.

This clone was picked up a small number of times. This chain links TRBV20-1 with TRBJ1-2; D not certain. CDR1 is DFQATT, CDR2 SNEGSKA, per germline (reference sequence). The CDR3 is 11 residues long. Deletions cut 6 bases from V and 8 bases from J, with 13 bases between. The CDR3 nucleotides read TGCAGTGCCTTCTTTGGGGAAGGCTACACCTTC. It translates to CSAFFGEGYTF.

CDR3: CASSPYRDRGFSGANVLTF. The CDR3 nucleotides are TGTGCCAGCTCACCTTATCGGGACAGGGGATTCTCTGGGGCCAACGTCCTGACTTTC. The chain is built from TRBV18 and TRBJ2-6; 10 bases are a match to TRBD1. The CDR3 is 19 amino acids. The V gene's germline CDR1 is KGHSH and CDR2 LQKENI. V trimming: 3 bases; J trimming: 0 bases; junction bases outside the gene matches: 8. The whole variable domain, remainder taken from reference TRBV18 and TRBJ2-6, is NAGVMQNPRHLVRRRGQEARLRCSPMKGHSHVYWYRQLPEEGLKFMVYLQKENIIDESGMPKERFSAEFPKEGPSILRIQQVVRGDSAAYFCASSPYRDRGFSGANVLTFGAGSRLTVL.

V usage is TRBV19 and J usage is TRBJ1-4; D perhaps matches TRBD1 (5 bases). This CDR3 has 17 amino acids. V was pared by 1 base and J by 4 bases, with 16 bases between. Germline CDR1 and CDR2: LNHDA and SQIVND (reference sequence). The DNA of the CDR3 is TGTGCCAGTAGTATAGGGGAAGGGGAGGGATATAATGAAAAACTGTTTTTT. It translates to CASSIGEGEGYNEKLFF.

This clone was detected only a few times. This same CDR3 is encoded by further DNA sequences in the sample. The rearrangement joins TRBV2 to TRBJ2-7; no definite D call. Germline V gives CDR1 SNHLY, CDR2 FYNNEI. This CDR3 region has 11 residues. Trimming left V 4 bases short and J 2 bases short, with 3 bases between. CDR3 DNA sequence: TGTGCCAGCAGTGGAGCCTACGAGCAGTACTTC. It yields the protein CASSGAYEQYF.

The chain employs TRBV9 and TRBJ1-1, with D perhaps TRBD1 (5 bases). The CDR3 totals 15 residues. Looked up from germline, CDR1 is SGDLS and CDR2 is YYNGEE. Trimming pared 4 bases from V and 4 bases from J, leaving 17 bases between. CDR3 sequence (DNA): TGTGCCAGCAGCCTTCGAGGCAGGGCTGGCACTGAAGCTTTCTTT. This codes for CASSLRGRAGTEAFF. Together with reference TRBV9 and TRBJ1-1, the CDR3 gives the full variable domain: DSGVTQTPKHLITATGQRVTLRCSPRSGDLSVYWYQQSLDQGLQFLIQYYNGEERAKGNILERFSAQQFPDLHSELNLSSLELGDSALYFCASSLRGRAGTEAFFGQGTRLTVV.

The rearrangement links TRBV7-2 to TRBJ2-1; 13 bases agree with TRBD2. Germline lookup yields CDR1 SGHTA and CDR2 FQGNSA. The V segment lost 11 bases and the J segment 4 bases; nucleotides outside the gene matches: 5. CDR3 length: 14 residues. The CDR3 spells CALGTSGVYNEQFF. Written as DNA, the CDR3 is TGTGCCTTGGGGACTAGCGGGGTGTACAATGAGCAGTTCTTC.

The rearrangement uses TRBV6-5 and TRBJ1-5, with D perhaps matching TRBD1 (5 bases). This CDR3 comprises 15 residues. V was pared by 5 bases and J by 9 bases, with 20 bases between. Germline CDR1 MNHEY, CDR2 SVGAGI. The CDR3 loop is CASSLGEPRNMPQHF. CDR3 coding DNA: TGTGCCAGCAGTCTAGGGGAGCCGCGAAATATGCCCCAGCATTTT.

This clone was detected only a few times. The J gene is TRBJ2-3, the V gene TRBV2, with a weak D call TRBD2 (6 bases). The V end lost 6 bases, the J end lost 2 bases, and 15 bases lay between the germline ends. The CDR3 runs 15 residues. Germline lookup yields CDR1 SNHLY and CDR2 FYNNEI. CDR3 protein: CASSELGLNTDTQYF. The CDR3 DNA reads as TGTGCCAGCAGCGAGTTGGGACTTAACACAGATACGCAGTATTTT.

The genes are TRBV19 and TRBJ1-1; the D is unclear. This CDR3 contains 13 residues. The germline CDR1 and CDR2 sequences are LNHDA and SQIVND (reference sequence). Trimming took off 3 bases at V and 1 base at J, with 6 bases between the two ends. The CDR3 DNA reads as TGTGCCAGTAGTATCAGAAAGAACACTGAAGCTTTCTTT. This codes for CASSIRKNTEAFF.

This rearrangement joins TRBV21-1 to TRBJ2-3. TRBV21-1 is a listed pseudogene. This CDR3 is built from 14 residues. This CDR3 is CASSKEGMKDTQYF. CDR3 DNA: TGTGCCAGCAGCAAAGAGGGCATGAAAGATACGCAGTATTTT.

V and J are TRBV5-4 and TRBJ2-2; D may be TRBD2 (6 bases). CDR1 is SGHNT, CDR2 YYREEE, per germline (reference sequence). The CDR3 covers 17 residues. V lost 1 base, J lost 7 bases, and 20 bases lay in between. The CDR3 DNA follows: TGTGCCAGCAGCTTGAGAATAAGCGGAGGGTTCGGCGGGGAGCTGTTTTTT. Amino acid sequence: CASSLRISGGFGGELFF.

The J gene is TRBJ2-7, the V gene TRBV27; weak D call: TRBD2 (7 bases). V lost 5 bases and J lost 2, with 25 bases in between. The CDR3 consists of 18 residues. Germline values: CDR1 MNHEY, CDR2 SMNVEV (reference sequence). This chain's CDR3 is CASSRALGGGASTYEQYF. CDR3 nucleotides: TGTGCCAGCAGTCGCGCCCTGGGGGGGGGCGCTAGTACCTACGAGCAGTACTTC.

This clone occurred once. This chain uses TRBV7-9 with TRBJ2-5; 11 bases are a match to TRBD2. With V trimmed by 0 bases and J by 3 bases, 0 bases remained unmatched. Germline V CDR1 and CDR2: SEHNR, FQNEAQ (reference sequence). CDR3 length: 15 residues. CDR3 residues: CASSLAGLAEETQYF. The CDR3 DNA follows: TGTGCCAGCAGCTTAGCGGGACTAGCGGAAGAGACCCAGTACTTC. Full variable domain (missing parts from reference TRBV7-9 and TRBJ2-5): DTGVSQNPRHKITKRGQNVTFRCDPISEHNRLYWYRQTLGQGPEFLTYFQNEAQLEKSRLLSDRFSAERPKGSFSTLEIQRTEQGDSAMYLCASSLAGLAEETQYFGPGTRLLVL.

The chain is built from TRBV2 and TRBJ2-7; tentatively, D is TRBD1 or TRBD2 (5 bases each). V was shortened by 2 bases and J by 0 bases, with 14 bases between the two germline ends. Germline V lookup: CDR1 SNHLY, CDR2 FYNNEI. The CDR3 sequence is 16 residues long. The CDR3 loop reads CASSESRAGSSYEQYF. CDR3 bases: TGTGCCAGCAGTGAAAGTAGGGCAGGGAGCTCCTACGAGCAGTACTTC.

CDR3 in amino acids: CASSQDRAGSATEAFF. CDR3 coding DNA: TGCGCCAGCAGCCAAGATAGGGCAGGGTCTGCCACTGAAGCTTTCTTT. This chain uses TRBV4-1 with TRBJ1-1; tentatively, D is TRBD1 (5 bases). The V gene's germline CDR1 is MGHRA and CDR2 YSYEKL. With 0 bases removed from V and 4 bases from J, the gap between germline ends came to 15 bases. The CDR3 covers 16 residues.

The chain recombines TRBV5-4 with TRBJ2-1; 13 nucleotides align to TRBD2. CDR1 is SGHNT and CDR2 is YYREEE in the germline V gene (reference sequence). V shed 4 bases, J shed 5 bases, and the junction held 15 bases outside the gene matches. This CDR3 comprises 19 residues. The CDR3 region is CASSLSLAGGPLRDNEQFF. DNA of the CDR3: TGTGCCAGCAGCCTCTCACTAGCGGGAGGGCCTCTGCGGGACAATGAGCAGTTCTTC.

CDR3 bases: TGTGCCAGCAGCAAAAGGGAGGATCAGCCCCAGCATTTT. Amino acids: CASSKREDQPQHF. This chain uses TRBV21-1 with TRBJ1-5. TRBV21-1 is deemed a pseudogene. CDR3 length: 13 residues.

For the CDR3, the DNA is TGCGCCAGCTCCCGGGGCCTTGGGGAGACCCAGTACTTC. Translating gives CASSRGLGETQYF. The rearrangement uses TRBV5-1 and TRBJ2-5; D is tentatively TRBD1 or TRBD2 (5 bases each). CDR3 length equals 13 residues. V gave up 7 bases and J gave up 5 bases, with 15 bases separating them. In germline, CDR1 is SGHRS, CDR2 YFSETQ.

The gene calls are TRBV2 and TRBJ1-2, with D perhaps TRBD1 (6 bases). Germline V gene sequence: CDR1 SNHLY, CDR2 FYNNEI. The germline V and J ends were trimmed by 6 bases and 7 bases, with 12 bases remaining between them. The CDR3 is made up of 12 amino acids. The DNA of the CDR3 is TGTGCCAGCAGCCTCCGGGACACTGGCTACACCTTC. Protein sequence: CASSLRDTGYTF.

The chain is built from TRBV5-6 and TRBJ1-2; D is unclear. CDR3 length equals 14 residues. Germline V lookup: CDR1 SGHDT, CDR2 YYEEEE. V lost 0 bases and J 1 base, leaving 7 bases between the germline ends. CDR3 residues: CASSLVPDNYGYTF. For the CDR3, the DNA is TGTGCCAGCAGCTTGGTTCCGGATAACTATGGCTACACCTTC.

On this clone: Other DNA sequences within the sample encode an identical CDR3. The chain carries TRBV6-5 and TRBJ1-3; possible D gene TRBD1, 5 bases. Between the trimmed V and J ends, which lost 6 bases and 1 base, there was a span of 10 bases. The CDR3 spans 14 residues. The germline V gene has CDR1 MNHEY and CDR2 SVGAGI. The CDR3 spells CASSPQGSGNTIYF. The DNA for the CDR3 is TGTGCCAGCAGCCCCCAGGGATCTGGAAACACCATATATTTT.

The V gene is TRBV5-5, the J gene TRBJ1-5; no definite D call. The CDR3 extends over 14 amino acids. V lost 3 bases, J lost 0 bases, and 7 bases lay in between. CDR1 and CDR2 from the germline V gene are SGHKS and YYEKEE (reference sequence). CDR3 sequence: CASSWGISNQPQHF. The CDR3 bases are TGTGCCAGCAGCTGGGGAATTAGCAATCAGCCCCAGCATTTT.

CDR3 sequence: CASSRQIYNEQFF. The CDR3 DNA reads TGTGCCAGCAGCCGACAGATCTACAATGAGCAGTTCTTC. The chain couples TRBV14 to TRBJ2-1; maybe TRBD1 (5 bases). CDR3 size: 13 residues. Germline V gene lookup returns CDR1 SGHDN and CDR2 FVKESK. Trimming removed 4 bases from V and 3 bases from J, with 7 bases in between.

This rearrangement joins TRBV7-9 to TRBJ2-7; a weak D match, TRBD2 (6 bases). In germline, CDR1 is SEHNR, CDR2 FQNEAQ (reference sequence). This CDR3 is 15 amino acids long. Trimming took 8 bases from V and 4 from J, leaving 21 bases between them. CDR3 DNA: TGTGCCAGCGGACTTTACGGGACTGGAAAATACGAGCAGTACTTC. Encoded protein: CASGLYGTGKYEQYF.

CDR3 bases: TGTGCCAGCAGCCCTTTTTACTACGAGCAGTACTTC. This sequence encodes CASSPFYYEQYF. This chain uses TRBV7-2 with TRBJ2-7; D is ambiguous. The germline V gene has CDR1 SGHTA and CDR2 FQGNSA. CDR3 length equals 12 residues. Trimming left V 5 bases short and J 3 bases short, with 8 bases between.

CDR3 loop: CASNIGADEKLFF. In DNA form, the CDR3 reads TGTGCCAGCAACATAGGGGCCGATGAAAAACTGTTTTTT. V gene TRBV5-6 combines with J gene TRBJ1-4; tentatively, D is TRBD1 (5 bases). Trimming left V 6 bases short and J 6 bases short, with 12 bases between. This CDR3 spans 13 amino acids. Germline values: CDR1 SGHDT, CDR2 YYEEEE.